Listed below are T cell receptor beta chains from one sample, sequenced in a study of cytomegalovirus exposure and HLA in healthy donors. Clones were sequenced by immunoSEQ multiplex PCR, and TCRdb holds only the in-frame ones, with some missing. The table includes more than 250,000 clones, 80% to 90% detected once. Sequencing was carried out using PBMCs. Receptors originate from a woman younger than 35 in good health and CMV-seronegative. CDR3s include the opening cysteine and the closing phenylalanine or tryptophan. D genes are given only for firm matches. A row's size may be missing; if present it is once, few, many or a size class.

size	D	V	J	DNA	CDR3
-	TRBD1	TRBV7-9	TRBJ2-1	TGTGCCAGCAGCCCTTCCGGGACAGGGTCGTACAATGAGCAGTTCTTC	CASSPSGTGSYNEQFF
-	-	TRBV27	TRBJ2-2	TGTGCCAGCACCCCGACACGAAACACCGGGGAGCTGTTTTTT	CASTPTRNTGELFF
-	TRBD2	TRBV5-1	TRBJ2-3	TGCGCCAGCAGCCAGCGGGATCGACCCACAGATACGCAGTATTTT	CASSQRDRPTDTQYF
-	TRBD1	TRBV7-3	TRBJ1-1	TGTGCCAGCAGCTTATTTCCGGGACAGGGGGCGGACACTGAAGCTTTCTTT	CASSLFPGQGADTEAFF
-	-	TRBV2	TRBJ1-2	TGTGCCTTTAGCCCCGGGACAAACTATGGCTACACCTTC	CAFSPGTNYGYTF
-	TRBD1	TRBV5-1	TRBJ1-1	TGCGCCAGCTCCGGGACAGTATTTACTGAAGCTTTCTTT	CASSGTVFTEAFF
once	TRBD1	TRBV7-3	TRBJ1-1	TGTGCCAGCAGCTTCGGACAGGAGACTGAAGCTTTCTTT	CASSFGQETEAFF
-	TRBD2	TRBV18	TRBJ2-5	TGTGCCAGCTCACCACCTAGCGGGGGGGCCCCGGAGACCCAGTACTTC	CASSPPSGGAPETQYF
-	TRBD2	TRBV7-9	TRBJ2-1	TGTGCCAGCAGCTTTACTGGGACTAGCGGGATTAACAATGAGCAGTTCTTC	CASSFTGTSGINNEQFF
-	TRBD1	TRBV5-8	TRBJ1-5	TGTGCCAGCAGCTCCGACAGGGCTTTTGGTCAGCCCCAGCATTTT	CASSSDRAFGQPQHF
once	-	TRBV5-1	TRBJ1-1	TGCGCCAGCAGCCTGGGAGGCTCTAACACTGAAGCTTTCTTT	CASSLGGSNTEAFF
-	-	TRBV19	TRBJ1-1	TGTGCCAGTAGTGTTGAAGGAACAGGGAGAACTGAAGCTTTCTTT	CASSVEGTGRTEAFF
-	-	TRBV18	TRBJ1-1	TGTGCCAGCTGGGGCAGCCTGAACACTGAAGCTTTCTTT	CASWGSLNTEAFF
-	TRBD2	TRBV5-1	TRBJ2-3	TGCGCCAGCAGCGTTAGCGGGACAACAGATACGCAGTATTTT	CASSVSGTTDTQYF
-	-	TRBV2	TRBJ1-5	TGTGCCAGCAGGGGGGGGCCCCCTCAGCCCCAGCATTTT	CASRGGPPQPQHF
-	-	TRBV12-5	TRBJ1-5	TGTGCTAGTGGTTCCACAGGGTCTGGAAATCAGCCCCAGCATTTT	CASGSTGSGNQPQHF
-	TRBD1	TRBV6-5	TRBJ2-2	TGTGCCAGCAGTTACCGGGGACAGGGGCTGTCCGGGGAGCTGTTTTTT	CASSYRGQGLSGELFF
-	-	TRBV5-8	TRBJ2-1	TGTGCCAGCAGCTTTCAAATAGCGGTGGCCTACAATGAGCAGTTCTTC	CASSFQIAVAYNEQFF
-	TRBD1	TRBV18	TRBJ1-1	TGTGCCAGCTCACCACCCACAGGGGTCGGTTCTGAAGCTTTCTTT	CASSPPTGVGSEAFF
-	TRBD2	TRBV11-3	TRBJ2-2	TGTGCCAGCAGCACCGGATTAACCTTAGCGGGGGGGCCGAACACCGGGGAGCTGTTTTTT	CASSTGLTLAGGPNTGELFF